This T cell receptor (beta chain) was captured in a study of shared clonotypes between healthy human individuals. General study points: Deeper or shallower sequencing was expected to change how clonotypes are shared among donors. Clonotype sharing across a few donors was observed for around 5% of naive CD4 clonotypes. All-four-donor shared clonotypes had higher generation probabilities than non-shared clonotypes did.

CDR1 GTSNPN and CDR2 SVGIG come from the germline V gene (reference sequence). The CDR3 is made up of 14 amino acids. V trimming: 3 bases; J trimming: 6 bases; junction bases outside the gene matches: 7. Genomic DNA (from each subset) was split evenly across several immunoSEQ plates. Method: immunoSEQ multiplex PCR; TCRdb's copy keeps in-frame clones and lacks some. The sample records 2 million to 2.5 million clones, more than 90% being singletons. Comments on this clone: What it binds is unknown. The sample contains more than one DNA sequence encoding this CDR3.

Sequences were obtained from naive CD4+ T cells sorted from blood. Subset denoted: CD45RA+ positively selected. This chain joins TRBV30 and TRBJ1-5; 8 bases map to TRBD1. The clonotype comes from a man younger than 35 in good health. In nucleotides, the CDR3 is TGTGCCTGGAGCGGCGGACAGGGCGGTCAGCCCCAGCATTTT. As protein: CAWSGGQGGQPQHF.